These 21 T cell receptor beta chains originate from one sample sequenced in a study of cytomegalovirus exposure and HLA in healthy donors. Vbeta (60) and Jbeta (13) primers were used in the PCR. Data came from immunoSEQ multiplex PCR; TCRdb stores just in-frame clones and leaves some out. Of 130,000 or so clones in the sample, roughly 73% were seen once. The specimen was PBMCs. These receptors all stem from a middle-aged man in good health and CMV-seronegative.

This chain uses TRBV19 with TRBJ1-5, with a possible D match to TRBD1 (5 bases). V gave up 0 bases and J gave up 0 bases, with 9 bases separating them. Germline CDR1 reads LNHDA; CDR2 reads SQIVND (reference sequence). The CDR3 contains 16 residues. For the CDR3, the DNA is TGTGCCAGTAGTATAGAACAGGCATATAGCAATCAGCCCCAGCATTTT. This gives the protein CASSIEQAYSNQPQHF.

J is TRBJ1-2 and V is TRBV28; 8 nucleotides match TRBD1. V lost 6 bases to trimming and J lost 8 bases; unmatched junction nucleotides: 8. Germline values: CDR1 MDHEN, CDR2 SYDVKM. The CDR3 loop spans 13 amino acids. The CDR3 nucleotides are TGTGCCAGCAGGAGACAGGGGTCGGGAGGCTACACCTTC. Its translation is CASRRQGSGGYTF.

The rearrangement links TRBV6-5 to TRBJ1-2; 8 nucleotides match TRBD1. Germline V gene data show CDR1 as MNHEY and CDR2 as SVGAGI. The junction had 10 bases not matched to a gene; V was cut back by 5 bases and J by 8 bases. The CDR3 is 14 residues long. This CDR3 reads CASSKSTGAKGYTF. CDR3 in DNA: TGTGCCAGCAGTAAATCGACAGGGGCTAAAGGCTACACCTTC.

A remark on this clone: Compared with germline, one end of the junction differs, possibly owing to a read error. The rearrangement uses TRBV30 and TRBJ2-6; a weak D match, TRBD1 (5 bases). The V gene's germline CDR1 is GTSNPN and CDR2 SVGIG (reference sequence). CDR3 length equals 18 residues. CDR3 region: CAWSVRQGSFSGANVLIF. The CDR3 DNA reads as TGTGCCTGGAGTGTAAGGCAGGGAAGCTTCTCTGGGGCCAACGTCCTGATTTTC.

The CDR3 protein is CASSVVPQYRPYEQYF. The CDR3 region has the DNA TGTGCCAGCAGCGTAGTGCCCCAGTACCGCCCCTACGAGCAGTACTTC. The chain couples TRBV9 to TRBJ2-7; unclear D gene. The CDR3 is 16 residues long. The V end lost 0 bases, the J end lost 2 bases, and 15 bases lay between the germline ends. Germline loops: CDR1 SGDLS, CDR2 YYNGEE.

CDR3 sequence: CATRQGGTYEQYF. Here the CDR3 DNA reads TGTGCCACCCGACAGGGGGGAACCTACGAGCAGTACTTC. The rearrangement links TRBV10-3 to TRBJ2-7; 9 positions agree with TRBD1. Losses at the gene ends were 10 bases for V and 2 bases for J; bases not matched to a gene: 6. The CDR3 runs to 13 residues. Germline CDR1 reads ENHRY; CDR2 reads SYGVKD.

V and J are TRBV7-6 and TRBJ1-2; 7 nucleotides line up with TRBD1. Germline CDR1 reads SGHVS; CDR2 reads FNYEAQ. The CDR3 totals 13 residues. Trimming at V came to 4 bases and at J to 7 bases, leaving 6 bases not matched to a gene. CDR3 region: CASSSSQGGGYTF. The CDR3 region has the DNA TGTGCCAGCAGCTCCTCCCAGGGGGGTGGCTACACCTTC.

The CDR3, as DNA: TGTGCCAGCAGTTTAAGGGACAGGGGGCGAGTTGGCTACACCTTC. Its protein is CASSLRDRGRVGYTF. The chain uses TRBV28 and TRBJ1-2; the match to TRBD1 covers 12 bases. Germline trimming cut 2 bases from V and 7 bases from J; bases unmatched to any gene: 5. The CDR3 covers 15 residues. Germline CDR1 is MDHEN and CDR2 is SYDVKM.

This chain uses TRBV11-2 with TRBJ2-1, with 8 nucleotides matching TRBD2. V shed 5 bases, J shed 7 bases, and the junction held 4 bases outside the gene matches. Germline-derived CDR1 and CDR2 are SGHAT and FQNNGV. The CDR3 is 13 residues long. The CDR3 sequence: CASSIGGANEQFF. Here the CDR3 DNA reads TGTGCCAGCAGCATCGGGGGGGCGAATGAGCAGTTCTTC.

The table lists this clone with a few counts. This chain's CDR3 is CAWSAGSDDGYTF. The CDR3 nucleotides are TGTGCCTGGAGTGCAGGGTCCGATGATGGCTACACCTTC. The genes are TRBV30 and TRBJ1-2; tentatively, D is TRBD1 (5 bases). The CDR3 is made up of 13 amino acids. Trimming pared 1 base from V and 6 bases from J, leaving 12 bases between. CDR1 and CDR2 (germline): GTSNPN, SVGIG (reference sequence).

The rearrangement joins TRBV12-5 to TRBJ1-4; tentatively, D is TRBD1 (6 bases). CDR3 length: 16 residues. Trimming stripped 1 base from V and 7 bases from J, with 16 bases between. Germline V gene data show CDR1 as LGHNT and CDR2 as FRNRAP. The CDR3 is CASGLGQTGGGEKLFF. CDR3 DNA: TGTGCTAGTGGTTTGGGCCAGACAGGTGGGGGTGAAAAACTGTTTTTT.

The chain is built from TRBV2 and TRBJ2-3; 10 bases are shared with TRBD2. Looked up from germline, CDR1 is SNHLY and CDR2 is FYNNEI. CDR3 length: 16 amino acids. J lost 2 bases, V lost 5 bases, and 7 bases had no gene match. The CDR3 loop is CASSPLAGGFTDTQYF. As DNA, the CDR3 is TGTGCCAGCAGTCCCTTAGCGGGGGGCTTCACAGATACGCAGTATTTT.

This clone was counted a few times. The V gene is TRBV6-5, the J gene TRBJ1-1; D unclear. Germline CDR1 reads MNHEY; CDR2 reads SVGAGI. V was shortened by 7 bases and J by 2 bases, with 5 bases between the two germline ends. The CDR3 is made up of 11 amino acids. Written as DNA, the CDR3 is TGTGCCAGCATCCGTAACACTGAAGCTTTCTTT. As protein: CASIRNTEAFF.

A remark on this clone: The sample holds other DNA sequences that translate to the same CDR3. J is TRBJ1-2 and V is TRBV27, with TRBD1 matching 9 bases. Germline V gives CDR1 MNHEY, CDR2 SMNVEV (reference sequence). After removal of 3 bases from V and 5 bases from J, the junction contained 1 base not matched to a gene. The CDR3 runs 13 residues. CDR3 coding DNA: TGTGCCAGCAGTTTTGGGACAGGGTATGGCTACACCTTC. It codes for CASSFGTGYGYTF.

The chain combines TRBV7-9 with TRBJ1-6, with D perhaps TRBD1 (6 bases). The CDR3 covers 16 residues. The germline CDR1 and CDR2 sequences are SEHNR and FQNEAQ (reference sequence). Trimming cost V 4 bases and J 9 bases, with 19 bases left between them. CDR3 sequence (DNA): TGTGCCAGCAGCTCCCCCGCCCAGGGGCTGAGTTCACCCCTCCACTTT. Translated: CASSSPAQGLSSPLHF.

The V and J genes are TRBV7-9 and TRBJ1-1; 11 positions agree with TRBD1. Germline V lookup: CDR1 SEHNR, CDR2 FQNEAQ (reference sequence). This CDR3 is 16 amino acids long. The V gene end was trimmed by 5 bases and the J gene end by 1 base; junction bases not matched to a gene: 6. The CDR3 reads CASSPGTGGWNTEAFF. The CDR3, as DNA: TGTGCCAGCAGCCCCGGGACAGGGGGTTGGAACACTGAAGCTTTCTTT.

The chain recombines TRBV27 with TRBJ2-7; D perhaps matches TRBD1 (5 bases). V was trimmed by 4 bases and J by 1 base, leaving 11 bases between them. The CDR3 is 14 amino acids. Germline assignment: CDR1 MNHEY and CDR2 SMNVEV (reference sequence). CDR3 in amino acids: CASSYGQGSYEQYF. CDR3 DNA: TGTGCCAGCAGTTATGGCCAGGGATCCTACGAGCAGTACTTC.

The V call is TRBV10-2, the J call TRBJ2-1; perhaps TRBD2 as D (6 bases). CDR1 is WSHSY and CDR2 is SAAADI in the germline V gene. Trimming took 6 bases from V and 3 from J, leaving 15 bases between them. This CDR3 has 15 amino acids. CDR3 amino acids: CASRRPGGVYNEQFF. CDR3 sequence (DNA): TGCGCCAGCAGACGCCCTGGCGGGGTCTACAATGAGCAGTTCTTC.

J is TRBJ2-7 and V is TRBV27; 7 bases agree with TRBD1. This CDR3 region has 14 residues. Germline lookup yields CDR1 MNHEY and CDR2 SMNVEV (reference sequence). The ends lost 4 bases at V and 0 bases at J; junction bases unmatched: 3. The CDR3 spells CASSWGQSSYEQYF. In nucleotides, the CDR3 is TGTGCCAGCAGTTGGGGACAGAGCTCCTACGAGCAGTACTTC.

The chain links TRBV27 to TRBJ2-5; a possible D gene is TRBD1 (6 bases). This CDR3 contains 14 residues. Germline V gives CDR1 MNHEY, CDR2 SMNVEV (reference sequence). V lost 5 bases and J 4 bases, leaving 14 bases between the germline ends. CDR3 sequence reads: CASSLTGRLETQYF. The CDR3 DNA follows: TGTGCCAGCAGTCTCACAGGGAGATTAGAGACCCAGTACTTC.

The chain links TRBV29-1 to TRBJ2-1; 11 bases line up with TRBD2. The CDR3 sequence is 14 residues long. Unmatched junction bases numbered 7, after V lost 6 bases and J lost 6 bases. Germline V gene lookup returns CDR1 SQVTM and CDR2 ANQGSEA. The DNA for the CDR3 is TGCAGCGTCATAACGGGACTAGCGGTCAATGAGCAGTTCTTC. Its protein is CSVITGLAVNEQFF.